Many counts were recorded for the clone carrying this T cell receptor beta chain. The sample is drawn from a study of T cells in Graves' hyperthyroidism and ophthalmopathy. Researchers took RNA transcripts and amplified the TCR beta CDR3 regions from them. The study used the HTBI primer set for a first-round RT-PCR of the TCR CDR3. TCRdb re-analysed the multiplex PCR reads in MiXCR, keeping a single row per CDR3 protein. Among more than 550,000 distinct CDR3 sequences listed, roughly a sixth were seen once. The authors took PBMCs from 8.5 to 10 ml fresh peripheral blood. The CDR3 runs 15 residues. The V and J ends lost 5 bases and 6 bases, in that order; junction bases with no gene match: 6. Germline V gene data show CDR1 as MDHEN and CDR2 as SYDVKM.

The sample was blood. The V call is TRBV28, the J call TRBJ2-3; TRBD2 aligns across 12 bases. This TCR was sampled from a man aged 50-60 years with Graves' hyperthyroidism. DNA of the CDR3: TGTGCCAGCAGTCTAAGGACTAGCGGGGCGGATACGCAGTATTTT. It yields the protein CASSLRTSGADTQYF.